Sequencing of this T cell receptor (beta chain) was carried out in a study of blood T cell repertoires in COVID-19 (dated by TCRdb to 2020 to 2021). As for the study more broadly: Collaborator samples came from the United States, Italy and Spain and covered acute and convalescent phases of COVID-19. The material from the prospective study consisted of cDNA or gDNA derived from T cells, B-cell-depleted T cells, or PBMCs. The dataset comprised deeply sampled blood TCRbeta repertoires from subjects exposed to, actively infected with, or recovered from COVID-19. A freely available public database, intended as a resource for researchers studying the immune response to SARS-CoV-2, is where the repertoires were released. Samples came from the ongoing ImmuneRACE study (first 160 participants) plus 1,254 subjects from 6 global collaborators. A de-identified subject ID, COVID-19 status, age in years and sex were almost always included in the sample metadata. Where available, HLA class I and class II types were taken from metadata supplied by the sample provider and were not determined by assay-based typing.

Each collaborating institution followed its own protocols to collect whole blood in K2EDTA tubes. For TCRbeta analysis, collaborators shipped samples in one of three forms: frozen whole blood, isolated PBMCs, or DNA extracted from either of those sample types. The immunoSEQ Assay, a bias-controlled multiplex PCR, was used to amplify TCRbeta CDR3 regions from genomic DNA. Per the original workflow: The number of nucleated cells in each sample was estimated by amplification of reference gene primers within the assay. To quantify the absolute abundance of each unique TCRbeta CDR3 rearrangement, sequence reads were collapsed and filtered. Productive Simpson clonality was computed per sample as the square root of Simpson's diversity index over productive rearrangements. This immuneACCESS table, as held by TCRdb, lists in-frame sequences with V and J called but not all clones. Of the missing ones, under half trace to an unresolved V gene in checked studies; the others have no known cause. Clone size and V and J calls were adopted from that table, with D and trimming inferred from the DNA. Counted in this sample were about 260,000 clones; about 90% of them appeared once. 3% to 4.5% of the sample is taken by the ten largest.

Including cysteine and phenylalanine, the CDR3 has 12 amino acids. Here the CDR3 DNA is all that survives: 36 bases in frame from base 1. The germline V gene supplies CDR1 SQVTM and CDR2 ANQGSEA. Trimming takes 2 bases from V and 6 bases from J, and the germline ends sit 8 bases apart. This clone was seen only once. The antigen it binds to is not known. Nothing much larger sits one base from this clone, and base qualities are not available. The paper's findings and limits, for the study overall: Clinical and demographic metadata were provided uncurated, with the amount varying by source and participant.

The receptor was derived from a middle-aged woman with acute or convalescent COVID-19. Sequenced input: peripheral blood. Recombination joined TRBV29-1 with TRBJ2-1, with the D segment identity uncertain. The DNA reads as follows: TGCAGCGTTGAACGATTAGTCAATGAGCAGTTCTTC. Translated, this is CSVERLVNEQFF.